The 24 T cell receptor beta chains listed next were all sequenced from one sample in a study of blood T cell repertoires in COVID-19. The data were produced by immunoSEQ multiplex PCR, yet TCRdb's version contains in-frame clones alone and is incomplete. The table lists around 280,000 clones, about 87% of them singletons. Sequenced input: peripheral blood. All receptors derive from an older man with acute or convalescent COVID-19.

This chain joins TRBV4-3 and TRBJ1-4; D is possibly TRBD1 (6 bases). Germline CDR1 reads LGHNA; CDR2 reads YSLEER. V was trimmed by 0 bases and J by 8 bases, leaving 16 bases between them. The CDR3 consists of 16 residues. CDR3 residues: CASSQDTWTVGEKLFF. The CDR3 nucleotides read TGCGCCAGCAGCCAAGATACTTGGACAGTCGGGGAAAAACTGTTTTTT.

The V gene is TRBV6-1, the J gene TRBJ2-1, with 12 bases aligning to TRBD2. This CDR3 comprises 20 residues. Germline loops: CDR1 MNHNS, CDR2 SASEGT. Trimming cost V 1 base and J 6 bases; bases outside gene matches: 16. CDR3 in amino acids: CASSEDWRLAGEGVGNEQFF. CDR3 nucleotides: TGTGCCAGCAGTGAAGATTGGAGACTAGCGGGAGAGGGAGTGGGCAATGAGCAGTTCTTC.

The CDR3 sequence: CASSVGQGRSPLHF. In nucleotides, the CDR3 is TGTGCCAGCAGCGTAGGACAGGGAAGATCACCCCTCCACTTT. The rearrangement uses TRBV9 and TRBJ1-6; the match to TRBD1 covers 7 bases. The junction had 4 bases not matched to a gene; V was cut back by 0 bases and J by 10 bases. Germline lookup yields CDR1 SGDLS and CDR2 YYNGEE. This CDR3 region has 14 residues. Full variable domain (missing parts from reference TRBV9 and TRBJ1-6): DSGVTQTPKHLITATGQRVTLRCSPRSGDLSVYWYQQSLDQGLQFLIQYYNGEERAKGNILERFSAQQFPDLHSELNLSSLELGDSALYFCASSVGQGRSPLHFGNGTRLTVT.

The sample holds one count of this clone. The chain couples TRBV5-1 to TRBJ1-1; no definite D call. The CDR3 covers 14 residues. Trimming left V 0 bases short and J 5 bases short, with 11 bases between. Germline V gene lookup returns CDR1 SGHRS and CDR2 YFSETQ. CDR3 loop: CASSLEAGTTEAFF. As DNA, the CDR3 is TGCGCCAGCAGCTTGGAGGCGGGAACGACTGAAGCTTTCTTT.

This chain uses TRBV10-2 with TRBJ2-7; 7 bases agree with TRBD1. This CDR3 is 15 amino acids long. CDR1 and CDR2 from the germline V gene are WSHSY and SAAADI. Trimming took 2 bases from V and 1 from J; bases not matched to a gene: 5. The DNA for the CDR3 is TGCGCCAGCAGTGAGGTTAAGGGGGCTTCCTACGAGCAGTACTTC. Protein: CASSEVKGASYEQYF.

This clone was recorded only once. The chain couples TRBV28 to TRBJ1-1; possible D gene TRBD1, 5 bases. This CDR3 has 11 residues. Trimming stripped 8 bases from V and 3 bases from J, with 7 bases between. Germline loops: CDR1 MDHEN, CDR2 SYDVKM. The CDR3 protein is CASAGDTEAFF. The DNA of the CDR3 is TGTGCCAGCGCGGGGGACACTGAAGCTTTCTTT.

The chain combines TRBV7-6 with TRBJ1-2; 9 nucleotides match TRBD1. This CDR3 has 15 residues. With 8 bases clipped from V and 2 bases from J, the junction kept 9 bases outside the gene matches. In germline, CDR1 is SGHVS, CDR2 FNYEAQ. CDR3 loop: CASGTGTGTNYGYTF. CDR3 nucleotide sequence: TGTGCCAGCGGAACAGGGACAGGGACAAACTATGGCTACACCTTC.

This chain uses TRBV6-6 with TRBJ2-7; maybe TRBD2 (5 bases). The CDR3 is made up of 14 amino acids. Germline V lookup: CDR1 MNHNY, CDR2 SVGAGI (reference sequence). V was pared by 2 bases and J by 2 bases, with 10 bases between. The CDR3 nucleotides are TGTGCCAGCAGTTACGGCCGGGATACCTACGAGCAGTACTTC. Protein sequence: CASSYGRDTYEQYF.

V is TRBV18 and J is TRBJ1-1, with 7 positions matching TRBD1. The germline gives CDR1 KGHSH, CDR2 LQKENI. The CDR3 has 15 amino acids. Trimming took 0 bases from V and 0 from J; bases not matched to a gene: 1. CDR3 nucleotides: TGTGCCAGCTCACCACCACAGGGGTTGAACACTGAAGCTTTCTTT. The encoded protein is CASSPPQGLNTEAFF.

J is TRBJ2-5 and V is TRBV10-3; D unclear. The CDR3 length is 11 residues. From germline, CDR1 is ENHRY and CDR2 SYGVKD. With 10 bases removed from V and 5 bases from J, the gap between germline ends came to 11 bases. In DNA form, the CDR3 reads TGTGCCACCTCAGGTGGTGAGACCCAGTACTTC. This codes for CATSGGETQYF.

This clone was seen only once. The gene calls are TRBV5-1 and TRBJ2-1; 9 bases are shared with TRBD2. The CDR3 loop spans 16 amino acids. Germline CDR1 reads SGHRS; CDR2 reads YFSETQ. V gave up 0 bases and J gave up 4 bases; unmatched junction bases: 5. CDR3 in amino acids: CASSLGSSGTYNEQFF. DNA of the CDR3: TGCGCCAGCAGCTTGGGTTCTAGCGGGACTTACAATGAGCAGTTCTTC.

V and J are TRBV30 and TRBJ2-3; D is ambiguous. CDR1 and CDR2 (germline): GTSNPN, SVGIG (reference sequence). Trimming stripped 8 bases from V and 0 bases from J, with 12 bases between. The CDR3 runs 13 residues. The CDR3 DNA sequence: TGTGCCCTCAGAACCCTTAGCACAGATACGCAGTATTTT. It translates to CALRTLSTDTQYF.

Here the CDR3 reads CASSDRRLSYEQYF. Here the CDR3 DNA reads TGTGCCAGTAGTGACAGGAGACTCTCCTACGAGCAGTACTTC. The chain links TRBV19 to TRBJ2-7; a weak D match, TRBD1 (6 bases). The germline V gene encodes CDR1 LNHDA and CDR2 SQIVND (reference sequence). CDR3 length: 14 residues. Trimming removed 5 bases from V and 0 bases from J, with 11 bases in between.

The J gene is TRBJ2-3, the V gene TRBV4-1; possibly TRBD2 for D (6 bases). Per germline, CDR1 MGHRA and CDR2 YSYEKL. This CDR3 comprises 14 residues. The ends were cut back, 5 bases at V and 6 bases at J, with 15 bases in the middle. CDR3: CASSARTRGDTQYF. CDR3 coding DNA: TGCGCCAGCAGCGCCCGGACTCGGGGGGATACGCAGTATTTT.

CDR3 DNA sequence: TGTGCCAGCAGCTTAGCAACGAGCGCGGGTGGCTACACCTTC. Amino acids: CASSLATSAGGYTF. The chain links TRBV7-9 to TRBJ1-2; no reliable D call. CDR1 SEHNR and CDR2 FQNEAQ come from the germline V gene (reference sequence). Trimming shortened V by 0 bases and J by 7 bases, and 12 bases separated the two germline ends. The CDR3 is made up of 14 amino acids.

This chain connects TRBV4-3 to TRBJ1-2; 8 bases line up with TRBD1. CDR1 LGHNA and CDR2 YSLEER come from the germline V gene. V lost 4 bases and J lost 0; bases outside the gene matches: 10. The CDR3 length is 17 residues. The DNA for the CDR3 is TGCGCCAGCAGCCGGGAGGGACAGGCGGGTACTAACTATGGCTACACCTTC. It yields the protein CASSREGQAGTNYGYTF.

V and J are TRBV7-2 and TRBJ1-2, with D possibly TRBD1 on 6 matching bases. This CDR3 contains 16 residues. Trimming cost V 5 bases and J 4 bases, with 20 bases left between them. Germline-derived CDR1 and CDR2 are SGHTA and FQGNSA. In DNA, the CDR3 is TGTGCCAGCAGCACCCGGACGGGGGGACATGGCTATGGCTACACCTTC. As protein: CASSTRTGGHGYGYTF.

The V and J genes are TRBV10-3 and TRBJ1-2; no firm D call. V was cut by 4 bases and J by 6 bases, with 12 bases left in between. In germline, CDR1 is ENHRY, CDR2 SYGVKD. This CDR3 comprises 13 residues. The chain's CDR3 is CAISVSGLHGYTF. CDR3 sequence (DNA): TGTGCCATCAGTGTCAGTGGCTTGCATGGCTACACCTTC.

The chain is built from TRBV19 and TRBJ2-3; 9 nucleotides agree with TRBD2. Germline assignment: CDR1 LNHDA and CDR2 SQIVND (reference sequence). The V segment lost 4 bases and the J segment 8 bases; nucleotides outside the gene matches: 10. The CDR3 runs 15 residues. The CDR3 bases are TGTGCCAGTAGTACACCGCCGGGGACTAGCTCTACGCAGTATTTT. This gives the protein CASSTPPGTSSTQYF.

This clone was seen a few times. The chain joins TRBV18 to TRBJ2-3, with TRBD1 identical over 7 bases. The junction had 1 base not matched to a gene; V was cut back by 2 bases and J by 2 bases. The CDR3 is made up of 14 amino acids. The germline V gene has CDR1 KGHSH and CDR2 LQKENI. The CDR3 loop is CASSPDRATDTQYF. The CDR3 nucleotides read TGTGCCAGCTCACCAGACAGGGCCACAGATACGCAGTATTTT. Based on the CDR3 plus reference TRBV18 and TRBJ2-3, the full variable domain is NAGVMQNPRHLVRRRGQEARLRCSPMKGHSHVYWYRQLPEEGLKFMVYLQKENIIDESGMPKERFSAEFPKEGPSILRIQQVVRGDSAAYFCASSPDRATDTQYFGPGTRLTVL.

V is TRBV19 and J is TRBJ1-6, with D possibly matching TRBD1 (6 bases). Trimming cost V 7 bases and J 0 bases, with 10 bases left between them. CDR3 size: 15 residues. Germline loops: CDR1 LNHDA, CDR2 SQIVND (reference sequence). CDR3 region: CASMDSFSYNSPLHF. CDR3 nucleotide sequence: TGTGCCAGTATGGACAGTTTCTCCTATAATTCACCCCTCCACTTT.

The chain links TRBV28 to TRBJ1-2; TRBD1 aligns across 9 bases. The germline CDR1 and CDR2 sequences are MDHEN and SYDVKM. This CDR3 is built from 14 residues. J lost 8 bases, V lost 5 bases, and 9 bases had no gene match. The CDR3 loop reads CASSRLGGQGGYTF. DNA of the CDR3: TGTGCCAGCAGTCGCTTAGGTGGACAGGGGGGCTACACCTTC.

The chain joins TRBV2 to TRBJ2-7; no reliable D call. V was clipped by 4 bases and J by 4 bases, with 5 bases between them. The CDR3 runs to 11 residues. Germline-derived CDR1 and CDR2 are SNHLY and FYNNEI. CDR3 residues: CASSAVYEQYF. CDR3 DNA sequence: TGTGCCAGCAGTGCGGTGTACGAGCAGTACTTC.

The gene calls are TRBV18 and TRBJ2-1, with TRBD2 matching over 8 bases. Germline V gene data show CDR1 as KGHSH and CDR2 as LQKENI. The CDR3 spans 18 residues. V gave up 0 bases and J gave up 2 bases; unmatched junction bases: 9. In DNA form, the CDR3 reads TGTGCCAGCTCACCACCGAGCACGGCGGGAGGTCCCTACAATGAGCAGTTCTTC. Its translation: CASSPPSTAGGPYNEQFF.